These 28 T cell receptor beta chains were all obtained from the same sample, sequenced in a study of blood T cell repertoires in COVID-19. Here immunoSEQ multiplex PCR was the method, and the copy in TCRdb shows in-frame clones only, minus some. The table lists hundreds of thousands of clones, about 83% of them singletons, with under 7% in the top ten. Sequenced material: PBMCs or T cells enriched from blood (not recorded which). The receptors here all came from a woman in her thirties or forties who had recovered from COVID-19.

This chain joins TRBV28 and TRBJ2-7; the match to TRBD1 covers 9 bases. Per germline, CDR1 MDHEN and CDR2 SYDVKM. CDR3 length equals 16 residues. Trimming removed 6 bases from V and 3 bases from J; junction bases left unmatched: 12. CDR3 in DNA: TGTGCCAGCAGCATCGATTCCGGGACAGGGAGCTACGAGCAGTACTTC. Translating gives CASSIDSGTGSYEQYF.

This chain uses TRBV20-1 with TRBJ2-2; perhaps TRBD2 as D (5 bases). Trimming stripped 3 bases from V and 7 bases from J, with 12 bases between. Germline assignment: CDR1 DFQATT and CDR2 SNEGSKA (reference sequence). The CDR3 has 13 residues. The CDR3 coding sequence is TGCAGTGCTAGTTTCGGGATGAACGGGGAGCTGTTTTTT. This gives the protein CSASFGMNGELFF.

V is TRBV4-1 and J is TRBJ1-2; tentative D call: TRBD1 (5 bases). This CDR3 contains 14 residues. CDR1 MGHRA and CDR2 YSYEKL come from the germline V gene. Trimming took 0 bases from V and 6 from J, leaving 11 bases between them. The CDR3 region is CASSQDTRGNGYTF. In DNA, the CDR3 is TGCGCCAGCAGCCAAGATACGCGGGGGAATGGCTACACCTTC.

V usage is TRBV6-5 and J usage is TRBJ1-2; 10 bases line up with TRBD1. The germline gives CDR1 MNHEY, CDR2 SVGAGI. V was pared by 2 bases and J by 5 bases, with 2 bases of the junction left unmatched. CDR3 size: 14 residues. CDR3 DNA: TGTGCCAGCAGTTACGTGGACAGGGGGTATGGCTACACCTTC. It codes for CASSYVDRGYGYTF.

The chain has TRBV11-2 and TRBJ2-5, with a weak D call TRBD2 (6 bases). This CDR3 contains 15 residues. V lost 6 bases to trimming and J lost 4 bases, with 18 bases between them. Germline loops: CDR1 SGHAT, CDR2 FQNNGV. The DNA for the CDR3 is TGTGCCAGCAGTCCTCGGAGGGTGATGGGAGAGACCCAGTACTTC. This gives the protein CASSPRRVMGETQYF.

The rearrangement joins TRBV20-1 to TRBJ2-7; weak D call: TRBD1 (6 bases). Per the germline V gene, CDR1 is DFQATT and CDR2 is SNEGSKA (reference sequence). The CDR3 is made up of 11 amino acids. Trimming shortened V by 6 bases and J by 8 bases, and 14 bases separated the two germline ends. The CDR3 loop is CSARPGAKQYF. Written as DNA, the CDR3 is TGCAGTGCGCGGCCAGGGGCTAAGCAGTACTTC.

The gene calls are TRBV29-1 and TRBJ2-1; 9 bases are shared with TRBD2. The V gene's germline CDR1 is SQVTM and CDR2 ANQGSEA. V lost 4 bases to trimming and J lost 6 bases; unmatched junction nucleotides: 4. CDR3 size: 13 residues. Here the CDR3 reads CSVGAGGLNEQFF. DNA for the CDR3: TGCAGCGTTGGTGCGGGAGGGCTCAATGAGCAGTTCTTC.

The chain employs TRBV12-3 or TRBV12-4 and TRBJ1-1; perhaps TRBD1 as D (5 bases). The CDR3 consists of 11 residues. The V gene lost 8 bases and the J gene lost 11 bases, with 15 bases spanning the gap. The CDR3 reads CASGTTGVAFF. The DNA of the CDR3 is TGTGCCAGCGGTACAACAGGAGTGGCTTTCTTT.

The rearrangement links TRBV28 to TRBJ1-5; no definite D call. This CDR3 is built from 16 residues. Germline values: CDR1 MDHEN, CDR2 SYDVKM. Trimming left V 2 bases short and J 6 bases short, with 17 bases between. The CDR3 sequence: CASSLISSQSGQPQHF. The CDR3 DNA reads TGTGCCAGCAGTTTAATTTCCTCCCAATCAGGTCAGCCCCAGCATTTT.

The chain uses TRBV7-2 and TRBJ2-7, with a tentative D call TRBD2 (6 bases). CDR1 is SGHTA, CDR2 FQGNSA, per germline. The CDR3 consists of 15 residues. With 2 bases removed from V and 2 bases from J, the gap between germline ends came to 13 bases. Here the CDR3 DNA reads TGTGCCAGCAGCTTACCTTTGGCGGGAACCTACGAGCAGTACTTC. Its protein is CASSLPLAGTYEQYF.

There are a few counts of this clone. This chain joins TRBV19 and TRBJ2-1; 9 bases map to TRBD2. CDR1 and CDR2 from the germline V gene are LNHDA and SQIVND (reference sequence). The length of the CDR3 is 16 residues. V lost 4 bases and J lost 9; bases outside the gene matches: 13. In DNA, the CDR3 is TGTGCCAGTAGTACCCGGGACAGCGGGAGGTCCGGTGAGCAGTTCTTC. Translating it yields CASSTRDSGRSGEQFF.

V is TRBV28 and J is TRBJ2-7, with 11 bases that match TRBD2. Looked up from germline, CDR1 is MDHEN and CDR2 is SYDVKM. With V trimmed by 2 bases and J by 3 bases, 6 bases remained unmatched. This CDR3 spans 16 amino acids. Here the CDR3 DNA reads TGTGCCAGCAGTTTACACGGGACTAGCGGAAACTACGAGCAGTACTTC. This gives the protein CASSLHGTSGNYEQYF.

The chain carries TRBV27 and TRBJ2-7, with 9 bases aligning to TRBD1. Germline CDR1 reads MNHEY; CDR2 reads SMNVEV (reference sequence). The CDR3 has 14 residues. The trim removed 3 bases at V and 5 bases at J, leaving 5 bases unmatched. The CDR3 sequence is CASSLAWTGDEQYF. DNA for the CDR3: TGTGCCAGCAGTTTGGCCTGGACAGGGGACGAGCAGTACTTC.

This clone occurred a few times. The chain employs TRBV7-9 and TRBJ1-3, with 8 bases identical to TRBD1. Losses at the gene ends were 5 bases for V and 1 base for J; bases not matched to a gene: 7. CDR1 SEHNR and CDR2 FQNEAQ come from the germline V gene (reference sequence). There are 16 residues in the CDR3. This CDR3 reads CASSPAGTGSGNTIYF. The DNA for the CDR3 is TGTGCCAGCAGCCCTGCCGGGACAGGTTCTGGAAACACCATATATTTT.

The V and J genes are TRBV6-5 and TRBJ1-2, with no clear D. From germline, CDR1 is MNHEY and CDR2 SVGAGI. The CDR3 is made up of 14 amino acids. Trimming removed 3 bases from V and 7 bases from J, with 15 bases in between. CDR3 residues: CASSYRSGGGGYTF. Here the CDR3 DNA reads TGTGCCAGCAGTTATCGGTCGGGTGGTGGTGGCTACACCTTC.

V gene TRBV9 combines with J gene TRBJ2-1; TRBD2 aligns across 9 bases. V lost 5 bases to trimming and J lost 7 bases; unmatched junction nucleotides: 13. The CDR3 length is 16 residues. From germline, CDR1 is SGDLS and CDR2 YYNGEE. The CDR3 bases are TGTGCCAGCAGTAGGTTAGCGGGGCTAGCGGGGAATGAGCAGTTCTTC. Translating it yields CASSRLAGLAGNEQFF.

The chain joins TRBV28 to TRBJ2-1, with D hard to call. Germline CDR1 is MDHEN and CDR2 is SYDVKM. CDR3 length: 14 residues. Trimming removed 5 bases at V and 2 bases at J, with 10 bases between. CDR3 in DNA: TGTGCCAGCAGTACCAGATTCACCTACAATGAGCAGTTCTTC. Protein: CASSTRFTYNEQFF.

V and J are TRBV5-8 and TRBJ1-1, with D hard to call. Germline V gene sequence: CDR1 SGHTS, CDR2 YDEGEE. Trimming removed 4 bases at V and 5 bases at J, with 9 bases between. The CDR3 totals 12 residues. CDR3 region: CASSRVRTEAFF. In DNA form, the CDR3 reads TGTGCCAGCAGCCGGGTAAGAACTGAAGCTTTCTTT.

This clone appeared a single time. The chain links TRBV28 to TRBJ1-4; 10 bases match TRBD1. The junction had 9 bases not matched to a gene; V was cut back by 3 bases and J by 8 bases. CDR3 length: 16 amino acids. Germline V gene lookup returns CDR1 MDHEN and CDR2 SYDVKM. The CDR3 DNA is TGTGCCAGCAGTTTTGAGACAGGGGGCGTAGGAGAAAAACTGTTTTTT. Its protein is CASSFETGGVGEKLFF.

The gene calls are TRBV6-5 and TRBJ2-7; 8 bases map to TRBD1. This CDR3 is 16 amino acids long. In germline, CDR1 is MNHEY, CDR2 SVGAGI. The ends lost 4 bases at V and 6 bases at J; junction bases unmatched: 14. The CDR3 DNA reads TGTGCCAGCAGTTTCTCTCGGACAGGGAAGATGGGCGAGCAGTACTTC. Translating gives CASSFSRTGKMGEQYF.

The CDR3 bases are TGTGCCAGCAGTCTCTTAGGGAGGGACCTCTACAATGAGCAGTTCTTC. Its translation: CASSLLGRDLYNEQFF. V and J are TRBV28 and TRBJ2-1; TRBD2 matches 7 bases. The trim removed 5 bases at V and 3 bases at J, leaving 10 bases unmatched. The germline V gene has CDR1 MDHEN and CDR2 SYDVKM. CDR3 size: 16 residues. Together with reference TRBV28 and TRBJ2-1, the CDR3 gives the full variable domain: DVKVTQSSRYLVKRTGEKVFLECVQDMDHENMFWYRQDPGLGLRLIYFSYDVKMKEKGDIPEGYSVSREKKERFSLILESASTNQTSMYLCASSLLGRDLYNEQFFGPGTRLTVL.

The CDR3 nucleotides read TGTGCCTGGAGTCCCCCCAGCGGGAGGGCCCGGGAGACCCAGTACTTC. The encoded protein is CAWSPPSGRARETQYF. This sequence joins TRBV30 and TRBJ2-5, with TRBD2 matching over 10 bases. Unmatched junction bases numbered 11, after V lost 2 bases and J lost 5 bases. This CDR3 comprises 16 residues. Germline V lookup: CDR1 GTSNPN, CDR2 SVGIG (reference sequence).

Here the CDR3 reads CASRGGAGGADTGELFF. DNA of the CDR3: TGTGCCAGTAGAGGGGGAGCAGGGGGCGCGGACACCGGGGAGCTGTTTTTT. The chain couples TRBV19 to TRBJ2-2; 8 bases are a match to TRBD1. Germline V gives CDR1 LNHDA, CDR2 SQIVND (reference sequence). The CDR3 loop spans 17 amino acids. The trim removed 6 bases at V and 3 bases at J, leaving 12 bases unmatched.

The genes are TRBV28 and TRBJ2-2; 8 bases match TRBD2. This CDR3 is built from 14 residues. Trimming took 4 bases from V and 6 from J; bases not matched to a gene: 4. Germline lookup yields CDR1 MDHEN and CDR2 SYDVKM. CDR3 region: CASSSPRGAGELFF. Written as DNA, the CDR3 is TGTGCCAGCAGTTCCCCGCGGGGGGCCGGGGAGCTGTTTTTT.

CDR3 coding DNA: TGTGCCAGCAGCACCGGCGGGAGGGCAGATACGCAGTATTTT. Protein sequence: CASSTGGRADTQYF. V gene TRBV5-4 combines with J gene TRBJ2-3, with TRBD2 matching over 9 bases. The germline V gene has CDR1 SGHNT and CDR2 YYREEE (reference sequence). The CDR3 runs 14 residues. After removal of 4 bases from V and 4 bases from J, the junction contained 4 bases not matched to a gene.

The chain joins TRBV7-9 to TRBJ1-1, with 8 positions matching TRBD1. Trimming took 2 bases from V and 1 from J; bases not matched to a gene: 3. This CDR3 comprises 15 residues. The V gene's germline CDR1 is SEHNR and CDR2 FQNEAQ (reference sequence). The CDR3 is CASSLLGTGNTEAFF. The CDR3 bases are TGTGCCAGCAGCTTATTAGGGACAGGGAACACTGAAGCTTTCTTT.

The rearrangement joins TRBV18 to TRBJ2-1; the D is unclear. V lost 3 bases to trimming and J lost 7 bases, with 10 bases between them. The germline V gene encodes CDR1 KGHSH and CDR2 LQKENI. The CDR3 runs to 13 residues. CDR3 DNA: TGTGCCAGCTCACCCGCGTTGGTAAATGAGCAGTTCTTC. Amino acid sequence: CASSPALVNEQFF.

The chain is built from TRBV24-1 and TRBJ2-1; 15 bases are shared with TRBD2. The V gene's germline CDR1 is KGHDR and CDR2 SFDVKD. V gave up 2 bases and J gave up 9 bases; unmatched junction bases: 4. The CDR3 consists of 16 residues. CDR3 nucleotide sequence: TGTGCCACCAGTGATTCGGGACTAGCGGGAGGACTTGAGCAGTTCTTC. It codes for CATSDSGLAGGLEQFF.